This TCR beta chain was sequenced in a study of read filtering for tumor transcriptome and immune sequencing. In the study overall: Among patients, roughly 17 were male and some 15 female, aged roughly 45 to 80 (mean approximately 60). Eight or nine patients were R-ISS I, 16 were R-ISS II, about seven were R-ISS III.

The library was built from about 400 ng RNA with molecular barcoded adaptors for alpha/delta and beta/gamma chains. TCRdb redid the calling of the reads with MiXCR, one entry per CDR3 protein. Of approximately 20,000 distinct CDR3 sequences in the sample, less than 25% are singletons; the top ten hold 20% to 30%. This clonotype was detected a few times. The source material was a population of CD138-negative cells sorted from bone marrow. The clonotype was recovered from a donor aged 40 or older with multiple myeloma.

For the CDR3, the DNA is TGTGCCAGTAGTGAGACGGAGACCACAGATACGCAGTATTTT. Residues: CASSETETTDTQYF. The chain recombines TRBV19 with TRBJ2-3; D ambiguous. Trimming left V 5 bases short and J 2 bases short, with 11 bases between. The CDR3 is 14 amino acids. Germline CDR1 LNHDA, CDR2 SQIVND (reference sequence).